This TCR beta chain was captured in a study of memory CD4+ T cells and cytomegalovirus serostatus. Only in-frame clones appear in the TCRdb table, and some are missing; sequencing was by immunoSEQ multiplex PCR. This sample has about 50,000 clones, with just under 80% found just once. Single viable CD3+CD4+CD8-CD45RO+ cells were sorted as the memory CD4+ T cells. Germline loops: CDR1 MNHEY, CDR2 SVGAGI. The junction had 6 bases not matched to a gene; V was cut back by 5 bases and J by 7 bases. This CDR3 is built from 14 residues. The sample taken for sequencing was memory CD4+ T cells from blood. The rearrangement joins TRBV6-5 to TRBJ1-4, with TRBD1 identical over 8 bases. The origin of this receptor is an adult in good health and CMV-seronegative. The CDR3 reads CASSRGQGGEKLFF. The CDR3 DNA reads as TGTGCCAGCAGTCGCGGACAGGGTGGTGAAAAACTGTTTTTT.